These T cell receptor beta chains were read from a single sample in a study of blood T cell repertoires in COVID-19. Libraries were prepared by immunoSEQ multiplex PCR; TCRdb keeps only in-frame clonotypes and omits some of them. The table records some 190,000 clones, roughly 90% of them present only once. Sequencing was performed on peripheral blood. All receptors derive from a man aged 18-30 years with active or convalescent COVID-19. Both conserved end residues are part of each CDR3. A D gene is named only where the DNA matches it firmly. Size is omitted from some rows. Given values are once, few, many or a class for expanded clones.

d_call	clone_size	j_call	v_call	cdr3_aa	cdr3_nt
NA	NA	TRBJ1-1	TRBV6-5	CASRRGYDLTEAFF	TGTGCCAGCAGGAGGGGGTATGACTTAACTGAAGCTTTCTTT
TRBD1	NA	TRBJ1-5	TRBV6-4	CASSQGQGQPQHF	TGTGCCAGCAGTCAAGGACAGGGACAGCCCCAGCATTTT
TRBD1	NA	TRBJ1-1	TRBV18	CASSPSWDRDSEAFF	TGTGCCAGCTCACCCTCCTGGGACAGGGACTCTGAAGCTTTCTTT
NA	NA	TRBJ2-7	TRBV7-2	CASKGSRGDYEQYF	TGTGCCAGCAAGGGATCCAGGGGGGATTACGAGCAGTACTTC
NA	NA	TRBJ1-1	TRBV27	CASSPRRGLTEAFF	TGTGCCAGCAGTCCCCGGAGAGGGTTGACTGAAGCTTTCTTT
NA	NA	TRBJ1-1	TRBV6-6	CASSYGGANTEAFF	TGTGCCAGCAGTTACGGAGGGGCGAACACTGAAGCTTTCTTT
TRBD1	NA	TRBJ1-2	TRBV15	CATSRDRRGYGYTF	TGTGCCACCAGCAGGGACAGGAGGGGCTATGGCTACACCTTC
NA	NA	TRBJ1-5	TRBV18	CASSPGGGARNQPQHF	TGTGCCAGCTCACCCGGTGGGGGGGCCCGTAATCAGCCCCAGCATTTT
NA	few	TRBJ2-7	TRBV6-6	CASSIDTGDEQYF	TGTGCCAGCAGTATAGACACGGGGGACGAGCAGTACTTC
NA	once	TRBJ2-7	TRBV28	CASTTPTGGQYEQYF	TGTGCCAGCACCACCCCGACCGGGGGGCAATACGAGCAGTACTTC
TRBD1	NA	TRBJ1-6	TRBV30	CAWSGGQGSPLHF	TGTGCCTGGAGTGGGGGACAGGGGTCACCCCTCCACTTT
NA	NA	TRBJ2-7	TRBV6-5	CASTNSYEQYF	TGTGCCAGCACCAACTCCTACGAGCAGTACTTC
TRBD1	NA	TRBJ1-1	TRBV6-5	CAILDRKAEAFF	TGTGCCATCCTGGACAGGAAAGCTGAAGCTTTCTTT
NA	NA	TRBJ1-1	TRBV11-3	CASSYDSHTEAFF	TGTGCCAGCAGCTACGACAGTCACACTGAAGCTTTCTTT
NA	NA	TRBJ1-5	TRBV24-1	CATSARGNSNQPQHF	TGTGCCACCAGTGCGCGGGGAAATAGCAATCAGCCCCAGCATTTT
NA	few	TRBJ2-3	TRBV7-9	CASSPEWPDTQYF	TGTGCCAGCAGCCCTGAATGGCCAGATACGCAGTATTTT
NA	NA	TRBJ1-6	TRBV6-5	CASSLRDSPLHF	TGTGCCAGCAGTTTACGGGATTCACCCCTCCACTTT
NA	NA	TRBJ2-5	TRBV18	CASSRENQETQYF	TGTGCCAGCTCCCGAGAGAACCAAGAGACCCAGTACTTC
NA	NA	TRBJ1-3	TRBV19	CASIGMNSGNTIYF	TGTGCCAGTATCGGGATGAACTCTGGAAACACCATATATTTT
TRBD1	NA	TRBJ1-2	TRBV19	CASSTYRGSSDGYTF	TGTGCCAGTAGTACATACAGGGGAAGTAGCGATGGCTACACCTTC
TRBD2	NA	TRBJ2-1	TRBV7-9	CASSSPTSGKSYNEQFF	TGTGCCAGCAGCTCTCCGACTAGCGGGAAGTCCTACAATGAGCAGTTCTTC
NA	NA	TRBJ2-7	TRBV9	CASSVGAGNEQYF	TGTGCCAGCAGCGTAGGGGCGGGAAACGAGCAGTACTTC
NA	NA	TRBJ2-3	TRBV27	CASKQQIEDTQYF	TGTGCCAGCAAGCAACAGATTGAAGATACGCAGTATTTT
NA	NA	TRBJ2-5	TRBV5-1	CATRGGAGAYAAETQYF	TGCGCCACCAGAGGAGGGGCCGGGGCGTATGCTGCAGAGACCCAGTACTTC
TRBD1	NA	TRBJ2-7	TRBV10-3	CATWTGEGEQYF	TGTGCCACCTGGACAGGGGAGGGCGAGCAGTACTTC
TRBD1	NA	TRBJ1-6	TRBV25-1	CASRSGTDNSPLHF	TGTGCCAGCAGATCCGGGACAGATAATTCACCCCTCCACTTT
TRBD2	NA	TRBJ2-3	TRBV10-3	CAISETSGGTDTQYF	TGTGCCATCAGTGAGACTAGCGGAGGCACAGATACGCAGTATTTT
TRBD1	NA	TRBJ2-3	TRBV14	CASSPSWDRWGTDTQYF	TGTGCCAGCAGCCCGTCCTGGGACAGGTGGGGAACAGATACGCAGTATTTT